The 18 T cell receptor beta chains reported below all come from one sample, sequenced in a study of STAT5B mutations in CD4+ large granular lymphocyte leukemia. Using immunoSEQ multiplex PCR, the repertoire was profiled, and TCRdb retains in-frame clones only, with some absent. The sample includes 30,000 to 40,000 clones, roughly 85% seen only once; the top ten take 1% to 1.5%. The source material was CD4+ T cells from blood buffy coats. Receptors were obtained from a human donor in good health.

The chain uses TRBV10-3 and TRBJ1-2, with D maybe TRBD1 (5 bases). Germline assignment: CDR1 ENHRY and CDR2 SYGVKD. CDR3 length: 17 amino acids. With 4 bases removed from V and 8 bases from J, the gap between germline ends came to 26 bases. CDR3 loop: CAISGFGWDPNSEGYTF. The CDR3 region has the DNA TGTGCCATCAGTGGTTTTGGGTGGGACCCAAACTCGGAGGGCTACACCTTC.

This clone was picked up one time. The gene calls are TRBV6-5 and TRBJ1-1; possible D gene TRBD1, 6 bases. The CDR3 totals 15 residues. V was cut by 6 bases and J by 2 bases, with 16 bases left in between. Germline V gives CDR1 MNHEY, CDR2 SVGAGI. The CDR3 loop reads CASSLLQGTNTEAFF. For the CDR3, the DNA is TGTGCCAGCAGCCTCTTACAGGGAACTAACACTGAAGCTTTCTTT.

The genes are TRBV18 and TRBJ2-5; 8 positions agree with TRBD1. V lost 5 bases to trimming and J lost 5 bases; unmatched junction nucleotides: 7. CDR1 and CDR2 from the germline V gene are KGHSH and LQKENI. The CDR3 is 14 residues long. The CDR3 DNA follows: TGTGCCAGCTCATCGCAGGGGGCGATGGAGACCCAGTACTTC. It yields the protein CASSSQGAMETQYF.

The V call is TRBV9, the J call TRBJ2-2; 10 bases map to TRBD2. The germline V gene encodes CDR1 SGDLS and CDR2 YYNGEE. The trim removed 3 bases at V and 1 base at J, leaving 9 bases unmatched. The CDR3 loop spans 18 amino acids. In nucleotides, the CDR3 is TGTGCCAGCAGCGGAGACCAGCGGGGGGGCAGGAACACCGGGGAGCTGTTTTTT. Its protein product is CASSGDQRGGRNTGELFF.

The chain has TRBV5-1 and TRBJ1-1; TRBD1 is a possible D gene (6 bases). The V gene's germline CDR1 is SGHRS and CDR2 YFSETQ. V lost 4 bases to trimming and J lost 8 bases, with 18 bases between them. This CDR3 spans 14 amino acids. CDR3 sequence reads: CASSAMGGGEEAFF. The DNA for the CDR3 is TGCGCCAGCAGCGCAATGGGGGGGGGCGAGGAAGCTTTCTTT.

The chain uses TRBV29-1 and TRBJ1-1; D ambiguous. Germline V gene lookup returns CDR1 SQVTM and CDR2 ANQGSEA. V dropped 5 bases and J dropped 4 bases, with 14 bases sitting between them. The CDR3 contains 13 residues. The CDR3 DNA reads as TGCAGCGTTACCCGGGCGGGGAGCACTGAAGCTTTCTTT. This encodes CSVTRAGSTEAFF.

The chain's CDR3 is CASIQGNRGNEKLFF. The CDR3 nucleotides are TGTGCCAGTATACAAGGGAACAGGGGGAATGAAAAACTGTTTTTT. This chain connects TRBV19 to TRBJ1-4, with 8 bases that match TRBD1. V lost 7 bases to trimming and J lost 5 bases; unmatched junction nucleotides: 9. Germline loops: CDR1 LNHDA, CDR2 SQIVND (reference sequence). CDR3 length equals 15 residues.

The chain employs TRBV7-8 and TRBJ2-5; perhaps TRBD2 as D (6 bases). The J call may be in error: the DNA end matches TRBJ2-7 better. Germline-derived CDR1 and CDR2 are SGHVS and FQNEAQ. The length of the CDR3 is 15 residues. In DNA, the CDR3 is TGTGCCAGCAGCCCGAGGAGGGCTATAACCTACGAGCAGTACTTC. Encoded protein: CASSPRRAITYEQYF.

The CDR3 reads CASSHADRVHEKLFF. The DNA of the CDR3 is TGCGCCAGCAGCCATGCCGACAGGGTTCACGAAAAACTGTTTTTT. The chain combines TRBV4-1 with TRBJ1-4, with 7 bases matching TRBD1. This CDR3 has 15 residues. Germline V lookup: CDR1 MGHRA, CDR2 YSYEKL. Trimming at V came to 3 bases and at J to 8 bases, leaving 9 bases not matched to a gene.

The J gene is TRBJ2-1, the V gene TRBV4-2, with 11 bases that match TRBD1. The CDR3 covers 15 residues. The germline CDR1 and CDR2 sequences are LGHNA and YNFKEQ. The V segment lost 1 base and the J segment 7 bases; nucleotides outside the gene matches: 3. CDR3 amino acids: CASSQVGQGGNEQFF. The CDR3 bases are TGTGCCAGCAGCCAAGTGGGACAGGGGGGTAATGAGCAGTTCTTC.

V usage is TRBV5-4 and J usage is TRBJ1-1, with TRBD1 as a possible D gene (6 bases). This CDR3 contains 16 residues. The germline V and J ends were trimmed by 4 bases and 0 bases, with 16 bases remaining between them. Looked up from germline, CDR1 is SGHNT and CDR2 is YYREEE (reference sequence). The DNA for the CDR3 is TGTGCCAGCAGCCCGGGCGCACAGGGAATGAACACTGAAGCTTTCTTT. It is translated as CASSPGAQGMNTEAFF.

This chain links TRBV6-1 with TRBJ1-2; D unresolved. CDR1 is MNHNS and CDR2 is SASEGT in the germline V gene. There are 14 residues in the CDR3. The V end lost 4 bases, the J end lost 2 bases, and 11 bases lay between the germline ends. CDR3 sequence: CASSGDRGNYGYTF. The CDR3 region has the DNA TGTGCCAGCAGTGGCGACCGAGGCAACTATGGCTACACCTTC.

The CDR3 sequence is CASSQPLTGGAEKLFF. The DNA of the CDR3 is TGTGCCAGCAGTCAGCCATTGACAGGGGGCGCTGAAAAACTGTTTTTT. The chain combines TRBV6-6 with TRBJ1-4, with 10 positions matching TRBD1. Germline assignment: CDR1 MNHNY and CDR2 SVGAGI (reference sequence). The V segment lost 5 bases and the J segment 7 bases; nucleotides outside the gene matches: 10. The CDR3 is 16 residues long.

The chain couples TRBV11-3 to TRBJ2-7, with TRBD1 matching over 7 bases. CDR3 length: 15 amino acids. V dropped 2 bases and J dropped 0; count of bases not matched to a gene: 4. The germline gives CDR1 SGHNT, CDR2 YENEEA. In nucleotides, the CDR3 is TGTGCCAGCAGCTTACAAGACAGGGTCTCCTACGAGCAGTACTTC. Translating it yields CASSLQDRVSYEQYF.

V usage is TRBV9 and J usage is TRBJ2-1, with TRBD1 as a possible D gene (5 bases). The ends were cut back, 0 bases at V and 2 bases at J, with 12 bases in the middle. The length of the CDR3 is 16 residues. Germline V gives CDR1 SGDLS, CDR2 YYNGEE. CDR3 residues: CASSVAPGLTYNEQFF. Written as DNA, the CDR3 is TGTGCCAGCAGCGTAGCACCAGGGTTGACCTACAATGAGCAGTTCTTC.

The CDR3 bases are TGTGCCAGCAAAACAGGGATAACGGAATACGAGCAGTACTTC. Its translation is CASKTGITEYEQYF. J is TRBJ2-7 and V is TRBV2, with a possible D match to TRBD1 (6 bases). Per the germline V gene, CDR1 is SNHLY and CDR2 is FYNNEI. CDR3 length: 14 amino acids. The V end lost 7 bases, the J end lost 4 bases, and 17 bases lay between the germline ends.

The rearrangement joins TRBV7-2 to TRBJ1-2; D remains unclear. Deletions cut 4 bases from V and 5 bases from J, with 17 bases between. Germline CDR1 and CDR2: SGHTA and FQGNSA. The CDR3 is made up of 15 amino acids. CDR3 bases: TGTGCCAGCAGCTCCGGGATAGATGGAGTATATGGCTACACCTTC. It codes for CASSSGIDGVYGYTF.

The V call is TRBV4-1, the J call TRBJ1-1; 8 bases are shared with TRBD1. The J segment lost 0 bases and the V segment lost 3 bases, leaving 3 bases of the junction unmatched. Germline V CDR1 and CDR2: MGHRA, YSYEKL. The CDR3 sequence is 15 residues long. CDR3 amino acids: CASSQAGGMNTEAFF. The CDR3 coding sequence is TGCGCCAGCAGCCAGGCAGGGGGCATGAACACTGAAGCTTTCTTT.